The 4 T cell receptor beta chains below were found in one sample sequenced in a study of blood T cell repertoires in COVID-19. Profiling relied on immunoSEQ multiplex PCR, and the TCRdb table lists in-frame clones only, not all of them. The table lists under 200,000 clones, 75% to 95% of them singletons. Sequenced sample: peripheral blood. These TCRs come from a man over 45 with acute or convalescent COVID-19.

This clone came up a few times. The chain recombines TRBV29-1 with TRBJ2-1; D gene uncertain. The length of the CDR3 is 11 residues. V lost 3 bases to trimming and J lost 4 bases, with 4 bases between them. Germline CDR1 SQVTM, CDR2 ANQGSEA. In DNA, the CDR3 is TGCAGCGTTGATAGTTACAATGAGCAGTTCTTC. The encoded protein is CSVDSYNEQFF.

This chain links TRBV19 with TRBJ2-3; 8 bases line up with TRBD1. Germline V gives CDR1 LNHDA, CDR2 SQIVND (reference sequence). The CDR3 has 14 residues. J lost 4 bases, V lost 6 bases, and 6 bases had no gene match. For the CDR3, the DNA is TGTGCCAGTAGATCAGGGGGCCGGCCAGATACGCAGTATTTT. It codes for CASRSGGRPDTQYF.

On this clone itself: This sample also contains other DNA sequences that code for the same CDR3. The gene calls are TRBV7-9 and TRBJ1-1, with D perhaps TRBD1 (5 bases). Germline V gene sequence: CDR1 SEHNR, CDR2 FQNEAQ (reference sequence). Trimming stripped 1 base from V and 1 base from J, with 7 bases between. This CDR3 has 14 residues. CDR3 coding DNA: TGTGCCAGCAGCTTAGGGCAGGGGAACACTGAAGCTTTCTTT. It encodes CASSLGQGNTEAFF. The full variable domain, completed using reference TRBV7-9 and TRBJ1-1, is DTGVSQNPRHKITKRGQNVTFRCDPISEHNRLYWYRQTLGQGPEFLTYFQNEAQLEKSRLLSDRFSAERPKGSFSTLEIQRTEQGDSAMYLCASSLGQGNTEAFFGQGTRLTVV.

V usage is TRBV27 and J usage is TRBJ2-1; a weak D match, TRBD2 (6 bases). CDR1 and CDR2 from the germline V gene are MNHEY and SMNVEV (reference sequence). The CDR3 spans 12 residues. V lost 0 bases to trimming and J lost 10 bases, with 7 bases between them. CDR3: CASSLSGREQFF. DNA for the CDR3: TGTGCCAGCAGTTTATCGGGGAGGGAGCAGTTCTTC.